Below are 9 T cell receptor beta chains sequenced from a single sample in a study of OX40 agonist ivuxolimab in advanced cancers. The method was immunoSEQ multiplex PCR; TCRdb's version includes in-frame clones alone and lacks a portion of them. The sample gives more than 60,000 clones, about 86% of which show up once; less than 4.5% is in the top ten. This material consisted of CD4+ or CD8+ T cells sorted from blood, taken in a trial of the OX40 agonist ivuxolimab. The receptor set was obtained from an adult with an advanced solid tumor such as melanoma, head and neck, liver or kidney cancer.

The J gene is TRBJ1-1, the V gene TRBV7-9; D remains unclear. V was shortened by 3 bases and J by 3 bases, with 8 bases between the two germline ends. The CDR3 is made up of 13 amino acids. Germline CDR1 and CDR2: SEHNR and FQNEAQ (reference sequence). DNA for the CDR3: TGTGCCAGCAGCTTCTCTGCAGACACTGAAGCTTTCTTT. It translates to CASSFSADTEAFF. The full variable domain, its missing parts supplied by reference TRBV7-9 and TRBJ1-1, is DTGVSQNPRHKITKRGQNVTFRCDPISEHNRLYWYRQTLGQGPEFLTYFQNEAQLEKSRLLSDRFSAERPKGSFSTLEIQRTEQGDSAMYLCASSFSADTEAFFGQGTRLTVV.

Here the CDR3 DNA reads TGTGCCAGCAGCCAAGAGTGGGGGGCAGATACGCAGTATTTT. It translates to CASSQEWGADTQYF. The rearrangement links TRBV7-3 to TRBJ2-3; D might be TRBD2 (6 bases). V was pared by 5 bases and J by 4 bases, with 13 bases between. The CDR3 contains 14 residues. The V gene's germline CDR1 is SGHTA and CDR2 FQGTGA.

The chain links TRBV7-2 to TRBJ2-3; D is undetermined. V was cut by 1 base and J by 2 bases, with 13 bases left in between. There are 16 residues in the CDR3. CDR1 and CDR2 from the germline V gene are SGHTA and FQGNSA. In DNA, the CDR3 is TGTGCCAGCAGCTTAGTCTACAAACCTATCACAGATACGCAGTATTTT. Amino acid sequence: CASSLVYKPITDTQYF.

CDR3 region: CASSVQRLLAGTDTQYF. In DNA, the CDR3 is TGTGCCAGTAGTGTCCAAAGACTGTTAGCTGGTACAGATACGCAGTATTTT. This chain uses TRBV19 with TRBJ2-3; D gene ambiguous. V was shortened by 5 bases and J by 3 bases, with 21 bases between the two germline ends. The CDR3 has 17 amino acids. The germline V gene encodes CDR1 LNHDA and CDR2 SQIVND (reference sequence).

The chain is built from TRBV28 and TRBJ1-6; D perhaps matches TRBD1 (5 bases). The germline gives CDR1 MDHEN, CDR2 SYDVKM. The germline V and J ends were trimmed by 5 bases and 10 bases, with 18 bases remaining between them. The CDR3 runs 15 residues. CDR3: CASSRGGAGHSPLHF. The CDR3 coding sequence is TGTGCCAGCAGTAGAGGTGGGGCAGGCCACTCACCCCTCCACTTT.

The chain uses TRBV20-1 and TRBJ1-1, with unresolved D. The germline CDR1 and CDR2 sequences are DFQATT and SNEGSKA (reference sequence). V shed 5 bases and J shed 8 bases, with 6 bases lying between them. The CDR3 spans 9 residues. The CDR3: CSADREAFF. The DNA of the CDR3 is TGCAGTGCTGACCGGGAAGCTTTCTTT.

The rearrangement joins TRBV7-6 to TRBJ2-7, with D unclear. V lost 1 base and J 1 base, leaving 8 bases between the germline ends. The length of the CDR3 is 14 residues. Germline V gene lookup returns CDR1 SGHVS and CDR2 FNYEAQ. The CDR3 sequence is CASSLGRSSYEQYF. The CDR3 region has the DNA TGTGCCAGCAGCTTAGGCAGGAGTTCCTACGAGCAGTACTTC.

V usage is TRBV5-4 and J usage is TRBJ1-2; D remains ambiguous. CDR1 and CDR2 (germline): SGHNT, YYREEE (reference sequence). The CDR3 spans 15 residues. V shed 5 bases and J shed 1 base, with 15 bases lying between them. The CDR3 region is CASRPGGGINYGYTF. The CDR3 DNA is TGTGCCAGCAGACCTGGCGGCGGAATTAACTATGGCTACACCTTC.

This chain uses TRBV7-3 with TRBJ1-3; unclear D gene. Germline values: CDR1 SGHTA, CDR2 FQGTGA. Trimming pared 3 bases from V and 0 bases from J, leaving 9 bases between. This CDR3 spans 15 amino acids. In DNA, the CDR3 is TGTGCCAGCAGCTTCGGCCTCCACTCTGGAAACACCATATATTTT. It is translated as CASSFGLHSGNTIYF.